The TCR beta chain under discussion was sequenced for a study of shared clonotypes between healthy human individuals. Study-level findings and limits: On the whole, naive subsets had larger estimated richness than memory subsets had.

Naive CD8 cells lacked CD45RO, underwent positive selection for CCR7 and left out terminally differentiated effector memory CD45RA+ cells. CDR3 length: 16 residues. The germline CDR1 and CDR2 sequences are MDHEN and SYDVKM. V shed 3 bases and J shed 0 bases, with 12 bases lying between them. Using around 200 ng DNA, about 29,000 T cell genomes, the sorted-subset replicate PCRs were run. Generated by immunoSEQ multiplex PCR, the TCRdb table keeps only in-frame clones and is missing some. This table holds around 2,000,000 clones, about 95% found once. Worth noting for this clone: The antigen is not known.

The sample comprised naive CD8+ T cells sorted from blood. This clonotype originated in a young man in good health. This sequence joins TRBV28 and TRBJ1-3; D unclear. The CDR3 spells CASSFIDFRSGNTIYF. The CDR3 DNA is TGTGCCAGCAGTTTTATTGATTTCCGCTCTGGAAACACCATATATTTT.